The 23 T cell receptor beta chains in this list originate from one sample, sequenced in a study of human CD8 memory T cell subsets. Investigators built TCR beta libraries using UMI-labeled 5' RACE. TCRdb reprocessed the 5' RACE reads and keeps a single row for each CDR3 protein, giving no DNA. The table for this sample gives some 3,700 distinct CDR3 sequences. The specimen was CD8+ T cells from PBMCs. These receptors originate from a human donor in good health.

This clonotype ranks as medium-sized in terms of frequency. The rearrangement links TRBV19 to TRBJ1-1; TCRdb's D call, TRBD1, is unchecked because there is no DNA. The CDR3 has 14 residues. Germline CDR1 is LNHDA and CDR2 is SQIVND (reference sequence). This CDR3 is CASSAGTGLTEAFF.

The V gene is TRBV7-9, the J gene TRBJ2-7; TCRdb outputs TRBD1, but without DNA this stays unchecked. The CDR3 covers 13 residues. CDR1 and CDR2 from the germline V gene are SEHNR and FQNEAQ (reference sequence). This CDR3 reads CASSMDGGYEQYF.

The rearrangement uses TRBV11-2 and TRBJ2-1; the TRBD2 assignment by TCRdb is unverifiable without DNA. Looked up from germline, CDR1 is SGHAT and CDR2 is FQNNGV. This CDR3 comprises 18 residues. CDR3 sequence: CASSFTEPGLQTNDEQFF.

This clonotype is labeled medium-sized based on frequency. CDR3 sequence reads: CASSLTSGTYEQYF. The J gene is TRBJ2-7, the V gene TRBV12-3 or TRBV12-4; TCRdb designates TRBD2, a call that cannot be tested without DNA. This CDR3 has 14 residues.

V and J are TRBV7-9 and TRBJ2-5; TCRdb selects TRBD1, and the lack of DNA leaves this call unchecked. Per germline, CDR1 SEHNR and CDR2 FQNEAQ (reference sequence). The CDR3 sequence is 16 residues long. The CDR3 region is CASSLSGQWTVETQYF.

CDR3 region: CASGAGLTVADYEQYF. The J gene is TRBJ2-7, the V gene TRBV6-2 or TRBV6-3; the D call of TRBD1 rests on TCRdb alone, since no DNA is present to check it. Germline CDR1 MNHEY, CDR2 SVGEGT. This CDR3 has 16 residues.

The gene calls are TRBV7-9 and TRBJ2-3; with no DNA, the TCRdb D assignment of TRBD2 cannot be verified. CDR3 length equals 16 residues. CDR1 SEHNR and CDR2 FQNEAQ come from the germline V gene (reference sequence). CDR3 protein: CASSPPEGLESDTQYF. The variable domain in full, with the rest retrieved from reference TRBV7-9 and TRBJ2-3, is DTGVSQNPRHKITKRGQNVTFRCDPISEHNRLYWYRQTLGQGPEFLTYFQNEAQLEKSRLLSDRFSAERPKGSFSTLEIQRTEQGDSAMYLCASSPPEGLESDTQYFGPGTRLTVL.

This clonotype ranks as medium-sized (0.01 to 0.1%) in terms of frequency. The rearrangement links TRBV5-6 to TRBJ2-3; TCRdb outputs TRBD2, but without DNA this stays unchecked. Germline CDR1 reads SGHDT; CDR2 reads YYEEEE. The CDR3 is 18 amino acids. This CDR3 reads CASSKLIGLADSTDTQYF. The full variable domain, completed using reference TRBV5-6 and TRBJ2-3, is DAGVTQSPTHLIKTRGQQVTLRCSPKSGHDTVSWYQQALGQGPQFIFQYYEEEERQRGNFPDRFSGHQFPNYSSELNVNALLLGDSALYLCASSKLIGLADSTDTQYFGPGTRLTVL.

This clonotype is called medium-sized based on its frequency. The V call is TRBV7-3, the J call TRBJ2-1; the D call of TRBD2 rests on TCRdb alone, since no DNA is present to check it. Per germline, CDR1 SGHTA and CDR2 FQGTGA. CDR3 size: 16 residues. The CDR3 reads CASSQKPSSPYNEQFF. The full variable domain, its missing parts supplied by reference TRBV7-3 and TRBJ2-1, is GAGVSQTPSNKVTEKGKYVELRCDPISGHTALYWYRQSLGQGPEFLIYFQGTGAADDSGLPNDRFFAVRPEGSVSTLKIQRTERGDSAVYLCASSQKPSSPYNEQFFGPGTRLTVL.

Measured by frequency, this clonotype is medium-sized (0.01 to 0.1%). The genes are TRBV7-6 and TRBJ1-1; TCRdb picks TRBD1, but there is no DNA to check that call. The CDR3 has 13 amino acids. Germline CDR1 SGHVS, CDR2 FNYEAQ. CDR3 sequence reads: CASSRGTGAEAFF.

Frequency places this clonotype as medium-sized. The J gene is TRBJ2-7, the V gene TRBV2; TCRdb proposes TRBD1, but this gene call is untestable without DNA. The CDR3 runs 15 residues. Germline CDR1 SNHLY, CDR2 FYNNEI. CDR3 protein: CASSSLGDVSYEQYF. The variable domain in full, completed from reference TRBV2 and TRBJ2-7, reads EPEVTQTPSHQVTQMGQEVILRCVPISNHLYFYWYRQILGQKVEFLVSFYNNEISEKSEIFDDQFSVERPDGSNFTLKIRSTKLEDSAMYFCASSSLGDVSYEQYFGPGTRLTVT.

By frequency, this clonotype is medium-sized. The chain's CDR3 is CAIPLPGKNIQYF. The chain links TRBV19 to TRBJ2-4; with no DNA, the TCRdb D assignment of TRBD2 cannot be verified. CDR3 size: 13 residues. Germline V gene lookup returns CDR1 LNHDA and CDR2 SQIVND (reference sequence).

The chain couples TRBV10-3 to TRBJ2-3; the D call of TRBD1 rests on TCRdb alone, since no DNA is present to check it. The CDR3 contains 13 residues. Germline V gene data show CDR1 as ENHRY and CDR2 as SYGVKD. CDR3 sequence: CAISAPGSDTQYF.

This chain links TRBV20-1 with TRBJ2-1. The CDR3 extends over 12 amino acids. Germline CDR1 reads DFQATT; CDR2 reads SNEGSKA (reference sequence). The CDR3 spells CSARGDWDEQFF.

CDR3 sequence: CSVRTGGYEQYF. The gene calls are TRBV29-1 and TRBJ2-7; the TCRdb D gene call, TRBD1, has no DNA to confirm it. This CDR3 region has 12 residues. Germline values: CDR1 SQVTM, CDR2 ANQGSEA.

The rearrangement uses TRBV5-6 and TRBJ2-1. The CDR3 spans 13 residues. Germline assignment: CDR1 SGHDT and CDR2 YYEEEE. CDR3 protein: CASCTLRFNEQFF.

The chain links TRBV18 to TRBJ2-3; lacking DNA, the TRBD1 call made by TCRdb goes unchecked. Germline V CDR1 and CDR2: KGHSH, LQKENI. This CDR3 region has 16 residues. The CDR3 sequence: CASFWDRERSTDTQYF.

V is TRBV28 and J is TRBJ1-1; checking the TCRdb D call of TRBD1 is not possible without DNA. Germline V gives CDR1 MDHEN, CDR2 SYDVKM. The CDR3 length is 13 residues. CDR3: CASGPTGGVDAFF. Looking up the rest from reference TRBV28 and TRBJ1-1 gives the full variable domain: DVKVTQSSRYLVKRTGEKVFLECVQDMDHENMFWYRQDPGLGLRLIYFSYDVKMKEKGDIPEGYSVSREKKERFSLILESASTNQTSMYLCASGPTGGVDAFFGQGTRLTVV.

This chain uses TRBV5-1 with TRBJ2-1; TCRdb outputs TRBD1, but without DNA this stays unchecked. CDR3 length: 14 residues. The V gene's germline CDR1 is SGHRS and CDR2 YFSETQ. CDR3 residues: CASSLGTNSQKQFF.

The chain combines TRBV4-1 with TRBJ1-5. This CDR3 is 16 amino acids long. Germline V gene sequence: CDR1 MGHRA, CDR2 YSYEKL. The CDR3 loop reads CASSQVDGVSNQPQHF.

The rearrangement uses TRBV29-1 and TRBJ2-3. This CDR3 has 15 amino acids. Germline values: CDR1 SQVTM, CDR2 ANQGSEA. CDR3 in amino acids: CSVESGGRMGDTQYF.

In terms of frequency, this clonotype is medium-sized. CDR3 residues: CASSLTEAAYEQYF. V is TRBV12-3 or TRBV12-4 and J is TRBJ2-7. This CDR3 is built from 14 residues.

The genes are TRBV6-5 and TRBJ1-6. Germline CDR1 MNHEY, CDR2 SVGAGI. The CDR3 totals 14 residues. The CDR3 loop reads CASSNRAYNSPLHF.